This paragraph reports one T cell receptor (beta chain). Per the authors' pipeline: Amplifying reference gene primers gave estimates of nucleated cell counts. Profiling relied on immunoSEQ multiplex PCR, and the TCRdb table lists in-frame clones only, not all of them. That table gives V, J and clone size, and the DNA gave D and trimming. The table has about 150,000 clones, 75% to 85% seen once. The data were obtained in a study of blood T cell repertoires in COVID-19. Study information: Acute and convalescent COVID-19 samples came from the United States, Italy and Spain. T cells, B-cell-depleted T cells, or PBMCs supplied cDNA or gDNA.

Material: peripheral blood. The receptor comes from a woman in her sixties with COVID-19, enrolled during active disease.

CDR3 DNA: TGTGCCAGCAGTGTCGGACAGGGGGCCGGTAACTATGGCTACACCTTC. It specifies CASSVGQGAGNYGYTF. J is TRBJ1-2 and V is TRBV6-1; 11 nucleotides line up with TRBD1. Unmatched junction bases numbered 5, after V lost 4 bases and J lost 1 base. CDR1 MNHNS and CDR2 SASEGT come from the germline V gene. The CDR3 totals 16 residues.